This T cell receptor (beta chain) was identified in a study of cytomegalovirus exposure and HLA in healthy donors. Findings and limits, study-wide: Within a later analysis, the majority of CMV-associated TCR beta chains appeared HLA-restricted. Through in vitro validation, a few CMV-associated chains were shown to be specific for CMV antigens.

The CDR3 length is 11 residues. The ends were cut back, 5 bases at V and 15 bases at J, with 15 bases in the middle. Per the germline V gene, CDR1 is SGHVS and CDR2 is FQNEAQ. In the PCR, 60 Vbeta and 13 Jbeta primers were used. The repertoire was sequenced with immunoSEQ multiplex PCR; TCRdb's copy has only in-frame clones and lacks some. The sample lists fewer than 200,000 clones, roughly 79% occurring once. Comment on this clone: Its antigen is not identified.

This clonotype originated in a middle-aged man in good health and CMV-seropositive. The chain links TRBV7-8 to TRBJ2-3, with D possibly being TRBD2 (6 bases). Sequencing was performed on PBMCs. The chain's CDR3 is CASSRGAVGYF. CDR3 coding DNA: TGTGCCAGCAGCCGCGGGGCCGTGGGTTATTTT.